The sequence of this T cell receptor beta chain was determined in a study of shared clonotypes between healthy human individuals (dated by TCRdb to the early 2020s). For the study in its entirety: Three men and two women, aged 18 to 49 years, made up the cohort. For each donor, CD4 naive and CD4 memory were each given three plates, CD8 naive was given two plates, and CD8 memory was given one plate. The study deeply sequenced blood TCR repertoires of five healthy adults to estimate repertoire size and the extent of clonotype sharing between individuals. To increase sequencing depth and limit assay-specific biases, different laboratories used diverse techniques to prepare libraries and sequence TCR repertoires. Between about 0.9 and 10 billion PBMCs per donor were obtained by leukapheresis.

Overall study outcomes, separate from this receptor: Based on pairwise subsampling, the degree of clonotype sharing among donors was expected to be affected by sequencing depth. Naive subsets generally had larger estimated clonotype richness than memory subsets. Compared with non-shared clonotypes, the clonotypes found in all four sorted-subset donors had higher generation probabilities. Even with the large sequencing depth, rarefaction of the sorted-subset datasets indicated that sequencing was incomplete. Sampling was restricted to blood, and TCR repertoires in tissue are likely to differ from TCR repertoires in blood. The small number of donors limited the genetic and exposure-history diversity represented. Across a handful of donors, about 4.5% of naive CD4, over 3% of naive CD8, about 2.3% of memory CD4, and about 0.4% of memory CD8 clonotypes were shared.

This clone showed up just once. No antigen is known for it. No qualities accompany the bases; no much larger clone lies one base away. The germline ends are 6 bases apart after V is trimmed by 1 base and J by 7 bases. The germline V gene supplies CDR1 SGHRS and CDR2 YFSETQ. The CDR3 goes from the cysteine to the phenylalanine over 11 residues. Just CDR3 DNA is preserved here, 33 bases in frame from base 1. Using the deep immunoSEQ assay, TCR CDR3 regions were amplified from genomic DNA by multiplex PCR. Extracted genomic DNA from each cell subset was spread evenly across all wells of several immunoSEQ 96-well plates, with each plate serving as a replicate. For sorted subsets, around 200 ng genomic DNA, equal to some 28,000 T cell genomes, was loaded into each replicate PCR. The purified libraries were quantified using a Qubit 3.0 fluorometer, sized with a Bioanalyzer 2100, and then quantified again using the KAPA Library Quantification kit. Every immunoSEQ 96-well plate was sequenced on a dedicated single-read 150-cycle Illumina NextSeq 550 flow cell. As for the original processing: The immunoSEQ output contained only junctional sequences without quality scores, so filtering could not match that applied to full-length reads. Sequences were annotated with PyIR, a Python wrapper for IgBLAST v1.9, and V/J genes and CDR3 were assigned using IMGT germline references. Reads with weak V/J assignments (E-value above 1e-6), missing CDR3, stop codons, out-of-frame junctions, or ambiguous translated residues were removed. V3J clonotypes were defined as sequences sharing the same inferred V gene, J gene, and CDR3 amino acid sequence. To compute the percentage overlap between repertoires, the number of shared unique clonotypes was divided by the size of the smaller repertoire. Repertoire richness was assessed with RTK rarefaction, the Chao1 estimator, and Recon v2.1 estimates of unobserved clonotypes. For all TCRbeta clonotypes obtained by the gDNA method from a few donors, generation probabilities were computed with OLGA. TCRdb obtained this table from immuneACCESS and retained in-frame rearrangements with V and J assigned. These tables miss some clones; where compared with another copy, unresolved V genes account for less than half of the shortfall, and the remainder is unexplained. That table is the source of V, J and clone size, and D and trimming were worked out from the DNA. This sample lists more than 400,000 clones; almost 97% were detected once. 0.06% of the sample rests with the top ten.

Donors were healthy HIV-negative adults with no recently reported acute infections or vaccinations. Only Caucasian adults living in Nashville, Tennessee, USA were represented among the donors. CD4+ T cells were enriched by magnetic negative selection; naive cells were then positively selected on CD45RA, and the negative fraction formed the memory subset. After blood collection by leukapheresis, PBMCs were isolated using Ficoll-Histopaque density gradient centrifugation and then cryopreserved in the vapor phase of liquid nitrogen. Analytical flow cytometry was used to check the purity and quantity of every magnetically sorted T cell population. Genomic DNA was isolated from each sorted fraction and quantified by UV absorbance on a Nanodrop 2000c.

Recombination joined TRBV5-1 with TRBJ2-7, with an unclear D gene assignment. The TCR originated in a woman in her twenties or thirties in good health. Input material: naive CD4+ T cells sorted from blood. The cell subset or site label, as the study defines it: CD45RA+ positively selected. The sequence in DNA is TGCGCCAGCAGCTTGAGTGAAGAGCAGTACTTC. Its protein is CASSLSEEQYF.